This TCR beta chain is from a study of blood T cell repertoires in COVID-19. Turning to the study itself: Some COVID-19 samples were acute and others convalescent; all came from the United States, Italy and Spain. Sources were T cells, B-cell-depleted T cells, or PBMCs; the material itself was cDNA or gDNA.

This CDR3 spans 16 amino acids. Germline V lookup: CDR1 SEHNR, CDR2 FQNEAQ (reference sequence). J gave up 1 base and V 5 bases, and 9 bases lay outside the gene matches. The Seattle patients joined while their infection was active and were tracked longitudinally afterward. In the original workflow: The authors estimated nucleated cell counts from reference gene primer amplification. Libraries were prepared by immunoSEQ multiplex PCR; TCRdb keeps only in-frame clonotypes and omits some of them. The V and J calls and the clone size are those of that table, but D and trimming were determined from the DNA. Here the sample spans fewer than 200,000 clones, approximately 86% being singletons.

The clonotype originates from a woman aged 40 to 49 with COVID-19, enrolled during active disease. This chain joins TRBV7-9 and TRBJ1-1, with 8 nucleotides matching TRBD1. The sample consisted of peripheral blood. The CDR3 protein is CASSRGTGNANTEAFF. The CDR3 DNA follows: TGTGCCAGCAGCCGAGGGACAGGTAACGCGAACACTGAAGCTTTCTTT.